Below, 29 T cell receptor beta chains from the same sample are listed, as sequenced in a study of OX40 agonist ivuxolimab in advanced cancers. Libraries came from the immunoSEQ multiplex PCR assay. Entries here come from immuneACCESS through TCRdb and include only in-frame sequences with V and J called. Some clones fail to appear in such tables; in the studies checked, an unresolved V gene covers under half of the shortfall, and the cause of the remainder is unknown. The sample contains about 66,000 clones, approximately 83% of them found a single time. Roughly 4.2% of the sample comes from the top ten. The sample was CD4+ or CD8+ T cells sorted from blood, taken in a trial of the OX40 agonist ivuxolimab. The receptors were gathered from an adult with an advanced solid tumor such as melanoma, head and neck, liver or kidney cancer.

This sequence joins TRBV19 and TRBJ1-5, with D maybe TRBD1 (5 bases). The CDR3 spans 15 residues. V was clipped by 7 bases and J by 3 bases, with 16 bases between them. Germline V gene data show CDR1 as LNHDA and CDR2 as SQIVND (reference sequence). This CDR3 reads CASTRDRRDNQPQHF. The CDR3 DNA follows: TGTGCCAGTACCAGGGACCGACGAGACAATCAGCCCCAGCATTTT.

The chain carries TRBV5-1 and TRBJ2-5; D might be TRBD1 or TRBD2, each matching 5 bases. The CDR3 spans 15 residues. Germline assignment: CDR1 SGHRS and CDR2 YFSETQ. V shed 3 bases and J shed 2 bases, with 14 bases lying between them. CDR3 DNA sequence: TGCGCCAGCAGCTCCGACGGGGCAAGGCAAGAGACCCAGTACTTC. Its translation: CASSSDGARQETQYF.

CDR3 region: CASSPDPAGATEAFF. The CDR3 nucleotides are TGCGCCAGCAGCCCCGATCCAGCGGGCGCCACTGAAGCTTTCTTT. The V call is TRBV5-1, the J call TRBJ1-1; D is undetermined. The CDR3 has 15 amino acids. V dropped 4 bases and J dropped 4 bases, with 17 bases sitting between them. Germline V gene lookup returns CDR1 SGHRS and CDR2 YFSETQ. The full variable domain, its missing parts supplied by reference TRBV5-1 and TRBJ1-1, is KAGVTQTPRYLIKTRGQQVTLSCSPISGHRSVSWYQQTPGQGLQFLFEYFSETQRNKGNFPGRFSGRQFSNSRSEMNVSTLELGDSALYLCASSPDPAGATEAFFGQGTRLTVV.

CDR3 loop: CASSLVDRIPTYEQYF. The CDR3 region has the DNA TGCGCCAGCAGCTTGGTAGACAGGATTCCAACCTACGAGCAGTACTTC. The J gene is TRBJ2-7, the V gene TRBV5-1; D possibly corresponds to TRBD1 (6 bases). Germline V gene sequence: CDR1 SGHRS, CDR2 YFSETQ. This CDR3 has 16 amino acids. Between the trimmed V and J ends, which lost 0 bases and 2 bases, there was a span of 15 bases.

A few counts support this clone. V and J are TRBV4-2 and TRBJ2-3; 7 nucleotides match TRBD2. Germline loops: CDR1 LGHNA, CDR2 YNFKEQ. The CDR3 contains 15 residues. Trimming took 5 bases from V and 1 from J; bases not matched to a gene: 6. CDR3 DNA: TGTGCCAGCAGCGCACGGGCGGGGGGCACAGATACGCAGTATTTT. Protein sequence: CASSARAGGTDTQYF.

The chain combines TRBV2 with TRBJ2-5; unclear D gene. Per the germline V gene, CDR1 is SNHLY and CDR2 is FYNNEI. This CDR3 comprises 13 residues. V was cut by 4 bases and J by 5 bases, with 11 bases left in between. This CDR3 is CASSGSFGETQYF. CDR3 bases: TGTGCCAGCAGTGGCTCCTTCGGGGAGACCCAGTACTTC. Full variable domain (remainder filled in from reference TRBV2 and TRBJ2-5): EPEVTQTPSHQVTQMGQEVILRCVPISNHLYFYWYRQILGQKVEFLVSFYNNEISEKSEIFDDQFSVERPDGSNFTLKIRSTKLEDSAMYFCASSGSFGETQYFGPGTRLLVL.

The chain joins TRBV5-8 to TRBJ2-3, with 7 bases that match TRBD1. Germline CDR1 is SGHTS and CDR2 is YDEGEE. The CDR3 spans 17 residues. V dropped 0 bases and J dropped 0; count of bases not matched to a gene: 7. The CDR3 loop is CASSLGQGPSSTDTQYF. The CDR3 DNA follows: TGTGCCAGCAGCTTGGGACAGGGACCCTCTAGCACAGATACGCAGTATTTT.

V usage is TRBV9 and J usage is TRBJ2-2; D is unclear. In germline, CDR1 is SGDLS, CDR2 YYNGEE. V was trimmed by 0 bases and J by 0 bases, leaving 9 bases between them. The CDR3 runs 16 residues. Here the CDR3 DNA reads TGTGCCAGCAGCGTAGGGGCCGTCGCGAACACCGGGGAGCTGTTTTTT. It translates to CASSVGAVANTGELFF.

The genes are TRBV19 and TRBJ1-2; TRBD1 matches 11 bases. Germline CDR1 LNHDA, CDR2 SQIVND (reference sequence). The CDR3 loop spans 15 amino acids. Unmatched junction bases numbered 4, after V lost 4 bases and J lost 3 bases. CDR3 sequence reads: CASSTWTGGDYGYTF. CDR3 nucleotide sequence: TGTGCCAGTAGTACATGGACAGGGGGCGACTATGGCTACACCTTC.

The chain recombines TRBV18 with TRBJ2-7; D remains ambiguous. The CDR3 is 13 residues long. Trimming took 3 bases from V and 3 from J, leaving 9 bases between them. Germline values: CDR1 KGHSH, CDR2 LQKENI. This chain's CDR3 is CASSPGMNYEQYF. The CDR3 DNA reads as TGTGCCAGCTCACCTGGGATGAACTACGAGCAGTACTTC.

V gene TRBV29-1 combines with J gene TRBJ1-3; 7 bases are shared with TRBD1. The germline V gene encodes CDR1 SQVTM and CDR2 ANQGSEA. With 5 bases clipped from V and 1 base from J, the junction kept 8 bases outside the gene matches. The CDR3 consists of 15 residues. Here the CDR3 DNA reads TGCAGCGTTTGGGACAGCTTGGCTTCTGGAAACACCATATATTTT. Translating gives CSVWDSLASGNTIYF.

The chain recombines TRBV28 with TRBJ2-1, with a possible D match to TRBD2 (5 bases). Trimming removed 4 bases from V and 7 bases from J, with 23 bases in between. CDR1 is MDHEN and CDR2 is SYDVKM in the germline V gene. The CDR3 spans 17 residues. The CDR3 is CASSWGFDSPTGNEQFF. In nucleotides, the CDR3 is TGTGCCAGCAGTTGGGGATTTGACTCTCCTACGGGGAATGAGCAGTTCTTC.

This clone was seen a few times. This specimen includes other DNA sequences encoding the same CDR3. V usage is TRBV2 and J usage is TRBJ1-2, with D possibly matching TRBD1 (6 bases). Trimming removed 3 bases at V and 8 bases at J, with 7 bases between. There are 11 residues in the CDR3. Germline CDR1 reads SNHLY; CDR2 reads FYNNEI. CDR3 region: CASSDRGGYTF. The CDR3 region has the DNA TGTGCCAGCAGTGACAGGGGAGGCTACACCTTC.

The genes are TRBV6-1 and TRBJ1-1; D remains unclear. This CDR3 has 14 residues. V lost 10 bases and J lost 5, with 20 bases in between. The germline CDR1 and CDR2 sequences are MNHNS and SASEGT. CDR3 sequence (DNA): TGTGCCACCGATGCATTTGCCAGGATTACTGAAGCTTTCTTT. Translation: CATDAFARITEAFF.

The J gene is TRBJ1-6, the V gene TRBV5-1; 9 bases match TRBD1. CDR3 length equals 15 residues. V dropped 0 bases and J dropped 9; count of bases not matched to a gene: 4. The germline gives CDR1 SGHRS, CDR2 YFSETQ. This CDR3 is CASSLGGTGSSPLHF. CDR3 bases: TGCGCCAGCAGCTTGGGAGGGACAGGGAGTTCACCCCTCCACTTT.

V usage is TRBV6-1 and J usage is TRBJ2-7, with D hard to call. The CDR3 consists of 16 residues. The germline V and J ends were trimmed by 0 bases and 0 bases, with 12 bases remaining between them. Looked up from germline, CDR1 is MNHNS and CDR2 is SASEGT. The CDR3 DNA reads as TGTGCCAGCAGTGAAGCGGGGTCAGGCCGCTCCTACGAGCAGTACTTC. Residues: CASSEAGSGRSYEQYF.

The rearrangement joins TRBV29-1 to TRBJ1-1, with D unclear. The V end was cut by 7 bases, the J end by 0 bases, with 12 bases between. Germline CDR1 is SQVTM and CDR2 is ANQGSEA. The CDR3 is 13 amino acids. The CDR3 region has the DNA TGCAGCGGGGAAGGGCCGATGAACACTGAAGCTTTCTTT. It yields the protein CSGEGPMNTEAFF.

V usage is TRBV29-1 and J usage is TRBJ2-1; TRBD2 aligns across 13 bases. The V and J ends lost 7 bases and 5 bases, in that order; junction bases with no gene match: 5. The length of the CDR3 is 14 residues. Germline CDR1 and CDR2: SQVTM and ANQGSEA. The CDR3 reads CSGGLAGPNNEQFF. The CDR3, as DNA: TGCAGCGGGGGACTAGCGGGGCCCAACAATGAGCAGTTCTTC.

The chain joins TRBV6-1 to TRBJ1-1; D is ambiguous. CDR1 is MNHNS, CDR2 SASEGT, per germline. CDR3 length: 11 residues. The V end was cut by 6 bases, the J end by 5 bases, with 7 bases between. CDR3 coding DNA: TGTGCCAGCAGCCGCGGGACTGAAGCTTTCTTT. Translated: CASSRGTEAFF.

This clone is a singleton in its sample. The CDR3 protein is CASSLEAKRVTEAFF. DNA of the CDR3: TGTGCCAGCAGCTTAGAGGCGAAGAGGGTCACTGAAGCTTTCTTT. This chain connects TRBV13 to TRBJ1-1; no firm D call. Germline CDR1 and CDR2: PRHDT and FYEKMQ (reference sequence). V was pared by 1 base and J by 4 bases, with 13 bases between. The CDR3 totals 15 residues.

Worth noting for this clone: The same CDR3 also results from other DNA sequences found in this sample. The rearrangement uses TRBV18 and TRBJ2-5; D unresolved. The CDR3 has 13 residues. Germline CDR1 is KGHSH and CDR2 is LQKENI. Trimming pared 0 bases from V and 5 bases from J, leaving 7 bases between. CDR3 coding DNA: TGTGCCAGCTCACCACCGAGCCAGGAGACCCAGTACTTC. This gives the protein CASSPPSQETQYF.

The chain couples TRBV5-5 to TRBJ1-1; D unresolved. Trimming pared 0 bases from V and 3 bases from J, leaving 6 bases between. The CDR3 is 13 residues long. The germline V gene has CDR1 SGHKS and CDR2 YYEKEE (reference sequence). The CDR3 loop is CASSLEWDTEAFF. As DNA, the CDR3 is TGTGCCAGCAGCTTGGAATGGGACACTGAAGCTTTCTTT.

This CDR3 reads CASKVTGSTGELFF. The CDR3 DNA follows: TGTGCCAGTAAGGTGACAGGGTCGACCGGGGAGCTGTTTTTT. The chain uses TRBV19 and TRBJ2-2; 7 nucleotides align to TRBD1. CDR3 length equals 14 residues. The V gene's germline CDR1 is LNHDA and CDR2 SQIVND (reference sequence). V was pared by 7 bases and J by 5 bases, with 7 bases of the junction left unmatched.

Details on this clone: The germline gene is not matched at one end of the junction; a read error may be the cause. The rearrangement joins TRBV7-7 to TRBJ2-5, with 8 bases that match TRBD2. This CDR3 is 16 amino acids long. Germline lookup yields CDR1 SSHAT and CDR2 FNYEAQ (reference sequence). The CDR3 DNA reads as TGTGCTAGCAGCCCCCTCGGGGGCGGGGGGCCCGAGACCCAGTACTTC. Amino acid sequence: CASSPLGGGGPETQYF.

This clone turned up a few times. The chain has TRBV2 and TRBJ1-4; D not certain. V lost 4 bases to trimming and J lost 7 bases, with 1 base between them. Germline V gives CDR1 SNHLY, CDR2 FYNNEI. The CDR3 runs to 10 residues. CDR3 nucleotide sequence: TGTGCCAGCAGTGTTGAAAAACTGTTTTTT. It is translated as CASSVEKLFF. Together with reference TRBV2 and TRBJ1-4, the CDR3 gives the full variable domain: EPEVTQTPSHQVTQMGQEVILRCVPISNHLYFYWYRQILGQKVEFLVSFYNNEISEKSEIFDDQFSVERPDGSNFTLKIRSTKLEDSAMYFCASSVEKLFFGSGTQLSVL.

This sequence joins TRBV19 and TRBJ2-3, with TRBD1 matching 7 bases. The ends lost 5 bases at V and 2 bases at J; junction bases unmatched: 10. This CDR3 region has 16 residues. Germline CDR1 and CDR2: LNHDA and SQIVND (reference sequence). The CDR3, as DNA: TGTGCCAGTAGTGTTGCCGGGACAGCCCACACAGATACGCAGTATTTT. The encoded protein is CASSVAGTAHTDTQYF.

The genes are TRBV6-1 and TRBJ1-4; 7 nucleotides align to TRBD1. The CDR3 spans 13 residues. Losses at the gene ends were 5 bases for V and 12 bases for J; bases not matched to a gene: 9. Germline V gene data show CDR1 as MNHNS and CDR2 as SASEGT. CDR3 coding DNA: TGTGCCAGCAGTACACGACAGGGTCGGGAACTGTTTTTT. Its protein is CASSTRQGRELFF.

This chain joins TRBV2 and TRBJ2-5, with D maybe TRBD1 (6 bases). The CDR3 has 15 residues. In germline, CDR1 is SNHLY, CDR2 FYNNEI. V lost 5 bases and J 2 bases, leaving 15 bases between the germline ends. This chain's CDR3 is CASSRGGLAQETQYF. The CDR3 DNA is TGTGCCAGCAGTCGAGGGGGTCTAGCTCAAGAGACCCAGTACTTC.

CDR3 loop: CASSSGQGTRNEQFF. The CDR3, as DNA: TGCGCCAGCAGCTCTGGACAGGGGACGCGCAATGAGCAGTTCTTC. This rearrangement joins TRBV5-1 to TRBJ2-1; 9 bases are a match to TRBD1. J was trimmed by 6 bases and V by 3 bases; bases with no gene match: 7. CDR1 is SGHRS, CDR2 YFSETQ, per germline. This CDR3 is 15 amino acids long.